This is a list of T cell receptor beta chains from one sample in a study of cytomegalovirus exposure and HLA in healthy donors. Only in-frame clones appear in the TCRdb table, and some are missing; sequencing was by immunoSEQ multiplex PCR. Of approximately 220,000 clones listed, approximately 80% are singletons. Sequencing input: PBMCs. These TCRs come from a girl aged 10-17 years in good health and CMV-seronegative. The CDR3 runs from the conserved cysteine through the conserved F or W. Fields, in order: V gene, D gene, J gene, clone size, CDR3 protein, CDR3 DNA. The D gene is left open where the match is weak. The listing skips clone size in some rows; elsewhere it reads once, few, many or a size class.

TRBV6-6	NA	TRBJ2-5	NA	CASSYNRPRETQYF	TGTGCCAGCAGCTATAACCGACCCAGGGAGACCCAGTACTTC
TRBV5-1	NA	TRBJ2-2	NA	CASSWQGFGELFF	TGCGCCAGCAGCTGGCAGGGATTTGGGGAGCTGTTTTTT
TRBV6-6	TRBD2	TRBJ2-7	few	CASSLGLASYEQYF	TGTGCCAGCAGCCTAGGACTAGCCTCCTACGAGCAGTACTTC
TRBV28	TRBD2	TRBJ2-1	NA	CASSWPGRARGEQFF	TGTGCCAGCAGTTGGCCCGGGAGGGCCAGGGGTGAGCAGTTCTTC
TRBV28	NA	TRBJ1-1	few	CASSFPVPEAFF	TGTGCCAGCAGTTTCCCCGTCCCTGAAGCTTTCTTT
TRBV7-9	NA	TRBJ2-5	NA	CASSLAGSKQETQYF	TGTGCCAGCAGCTTAGCAGGTAGCAAACAAGAGACCCAGTACTTC
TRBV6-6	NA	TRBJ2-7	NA	CASSYRHIYEQYF	TGTGCCAGCAGTTACCGACATATCTACGAGCAGTACTTC
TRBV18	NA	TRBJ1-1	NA	CASTRSSGVEAFF	TGTGCCAGCACAAGATCTTCAGGGGTCGAAGCTTTCTTT
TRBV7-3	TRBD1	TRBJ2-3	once	CASSPRRRGQGGTDTQYF	TGTGCCAGCAGCCCAAGAAGGAGGGGACAGGGAGGAACAGATACGCAGTATTTT
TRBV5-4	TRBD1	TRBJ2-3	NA	CASSLGGDRVLRLEYF	TGTGCCAGCAGCTTGGGGGGGGACAGGGTATTACGGTTGGAGTATTTT
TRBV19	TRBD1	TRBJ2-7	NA	CASSTGTAQPYEQYF	TGTGCCAGTAGCACCGGGACAGCGCAGCCCTACGAGCAGTACTTC
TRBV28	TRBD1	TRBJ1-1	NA	CASSPTGEAEAFF	TGTGCCAGCAGCCCGACAGGGGAGGCTGAAGCTTTCTTT
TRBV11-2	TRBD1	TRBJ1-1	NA	CASSKTGIEAFF	TGTGCCAGCAGCAAGACAGGGATTGAAGCTTTCTTT
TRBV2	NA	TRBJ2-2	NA	CASSEAPTPNTGELFF	TGTGCCAGCAGTGAAGCGCCCACACCTAACACCGGGGAGCTGTTTTTT
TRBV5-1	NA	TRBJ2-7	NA	CASSSGNSYEQYF	TGCGCCAGCAGTTCAGGGAACTCCTACGAGCAGTACTTC